What follows describes a single T cell receptor beta chain. Which antigen it targets is not known. Nothing much larger sits one base from this clone, and base qualities are not available. This sample was taken from a study of T cell repertoires in Merkel cell carcinoma (dated by TCRdb to about 2019). In the study overall: Patients who had received intralesional immunotherapy or systemic immune checkpoint blockade ahead of the biopsy were left out. The MCPyV-specific clonotypes were initially defined from expanded tumor-infiltrating lymphocytes through tetramer sorting, cloning and paired TCR sequencing. A diagnosis of MCPyV-positive Merkel cell carcinoma and successful in vitro expansion of tumor-infiltrating lymphocytes were required for inclusion.

V lost 5 bases and J lost 5 bases; the stretch between them is 18 bases long. Looking up the germline V gene yields CDR1 SGHNT and CDR2 YENEEA. Including cysteine and phenylalanine, the CDR3 has 15 amino acids. Only the CDR3 region is kept as DNA, spanning 45 bases read in frame from base 1. Broad study findings and their caveats: Normal tissue biopsies were not studied.

Each study subject had MCPyV-positive Merkel cell carcinoma confirmed by biopsy and had serum antibodies to T-antigen that tested positive. Five or six adjacent 10-micron frozen tumor sections were used for genomic DNA extraction without cell sorting or culture. Roughly 5 x 5 x 5 mm of tumor biopsy tissue was frozen in optimal cutting temperature compound. The presence of abundant Merkel cell carcinoma and infiltrating cells in the frozen biopsy was confirmed on hematoxylin and eosin scout sections. TRB CDR3 sequencing and data processing of tumor genomic DNA were performed with the immunoSEQ assay. TCRdb obtained this table from immuneACCESS and retained in-frame rearrangements with V and J assigned. These tables miss some clones; where compared with another copy, unresolved V genes account for less than half of the shortfall, and the remainder is unexplained. In all, the sample holds about 14,000 clones, and 65% to 85% of those were seen once. The ten largest clones capture about a sixth of the sample.

The chain joins TRBV11-3 to TRBJ1-2; TRBD1 could be the D gene, as 6 bases match. This TCR was recovered from an adult with Merkel cell carcinoma. Sequenced sample: tumor tissue. The DNA is as follows: TGTGCCAGCAGCCCTCTTTCTCTCCAGGGGTATGGCTACACCTTC. It codes for CASSPLSLQGYGYTF.